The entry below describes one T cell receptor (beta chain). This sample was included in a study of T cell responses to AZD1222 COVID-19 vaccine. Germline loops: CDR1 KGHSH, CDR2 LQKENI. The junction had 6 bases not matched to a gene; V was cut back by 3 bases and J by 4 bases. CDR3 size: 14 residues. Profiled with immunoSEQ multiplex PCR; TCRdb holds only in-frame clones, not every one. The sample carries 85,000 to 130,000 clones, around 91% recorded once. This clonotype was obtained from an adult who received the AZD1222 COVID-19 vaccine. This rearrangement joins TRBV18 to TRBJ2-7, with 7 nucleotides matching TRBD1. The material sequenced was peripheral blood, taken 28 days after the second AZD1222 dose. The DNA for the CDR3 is TGTGCCAGCTCACCGGTACAGGGGAAGTACGAGCAGTACTTC. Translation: CASSPVQGKYEQYF.